A selection of T cell receptor beta chains follows, all from one sample in a study of naive and memory T cell subsets. TCRdb redid the calling of the UMI-ligation and nested PCR reads with MiXCR, one entry per CDR3 protein. The data contain roughly 100,000 distinct CDR3 sequences, over 9% of them singletons. The sample comprised naive CD4+ T cells from blood. These receptors were obtained from a human donor in good health. Both conserved end residues are part of each CDR3. Fields, in order: CDR3 DNA, CDR3 protein, V gene, D gene, J gene, clone size. The D gene is left open where the match is weak. The listing skips clone size in some rows; elsewhere it reads once, few, many or a size class.

cdr3_nt: TGTGCCAGCGGCCCGGACCAACGGACCAATGAGCAGTTCTTC; cdr3_aa: CASGPDQRTNEQFF; v_call: TRBV12-3/TRBV12-4; d_call: .; j_call: TRBJ2-1; clone_size: .
cdr3_nt: TGCAGTGCTAGAGATCGGCTAGCGGGAGGTACAGATACGCAGTATTTT; cdr3_aa: CSARDRLAGGTDTQYF; v_call: TRBV20-1; d_call: TRBD2; j_call: TRBJ2-3; clone_size: many
cdr3_nt: TGTGCCACCAGCAGAGTCGGGACGACTGGGGCCAACGTCCTGACTTTC; cdr3_aa: CATSRVGTTGANVLTF; v_call: TRBV15; d_call: .; j_call: TRBJ2-6; clone_size: many
cdr3_nt: TGTGCCAGCAGTCCCAGCGGGGCCAACTACGAGCAGTACTTC; cdr3_aa: CASSPSGANYEQYF; v_call: TRBV6-2/TRBV6-3; d_call: TRBD2; j_call: TRBJ2-7; clone_size: few
cdr3_nt: TGTGCCAGTAGAGTGACTAGCGCCGACACCTACGAGCAGTACTTC; cdr3_aa: CASRVTSADTYEQYF; v_call: TRBV19; d_call: TRBD2; j_call: TRBJ2-7; clone_size: .
cdr3_nt: TGTGCCAGCAGCTTACAAGCGGGCACAGATACGCAGTATTTT; cdr3_aa: CASSLQAGTDTQYF; v_call: TRBV7-9; d_call: .; j_call: TRBJ2-3; clone_size: many
cdr3_nt: TGTGCCAGCAGCCATGAGCAGGCTTCCTACGAGCAGTACTTC; cdr3_aa: CASSHEQASYEQYF; v_call: TRBV7-8; d_call: .; j_call: TRBJ2-7; clone_size: .
cdr3_nt: TGTGCCATCAGTGAGTCGGATAGCGGGGCCGCCTCTAGCACAGATACGCAGTATTTT; cdr3_aa: CAISESDSGAASSTDTQYF; v_call: TRBV10-3; d_call: TRBD2; j_call: TRBJ2-3; clone_size: many
cdr3_nt: TGCGCCAGCAGCCAAGAGACTAGCGGCACAGATACGCAGTATTTT; cdr3_aa: CASSQETSGTDTQYF; v_call: TRBV4-3; d_call: TRBD2; j_call: TRBJ2-3; clone_size: .
cdr3_nt: TGTGCCAGCTCACCACCCATCGGGGGGGATAGCTTCAATGAGCAGTTCTTC; cdr3_aa: CASSPPIGGDSFNEQFF; v_call: TRBV18; d_call: TRBD2; j_call: TRBJ2-1; clone_size: .
cdr3_nt: TGTGCCAGCAGTCCTCGACTAGCGGGGGACACAGATACGCAGTATTTT; cdr3_aa: CASSPRLAGDTDTQYF; v_call: TRBV6-2/TRBV6-3; d_call: TRBD2; j_call: TRBJ2-3; clone_size: few
cdr3_nt: TGTGCCAGCAGCTTAGAACGGAGAAGCTCCTACGAGCAGTACTTC; cdr3_aa: CASSLERRSSYEQYF; v_call: TRBV7-8; d_call: .; j_call: TRBJ2-7; clone_size: .
cdr3_nt: TGTGCCAGCAGTAGGGGAGCGGGAGCGGTGACCGGGGAGCTGTTTTTT; cdr3_aa: CASSRGAGAVTGELFF; v_call: TRBV7-2; d_call: TRBD2; j_call: TRBJ2-2; clone_size: .
cdr3_nt: TGTGCCACCGCGGGACTAGCGGGAGATACGCAGTATTTT; cdr3_aa: CATAGLAGDTQYF; v_call: TRBV7-9; d_call: TRBD2; j_call: TRBJ2-3; clone_size: few
cdr3_nt: TGTGCCAGCAGTTACTCAACACACAATCAGCCCCAGCATTTT; cdr3_aa: CASSYSTHNQPQHF; v_call: TRBV6-2/TRBV6-3; d_call: .; j_call: TRBJ1-5; clone_size: .
cdr3_nt: TGTGCCAGCAGTTTAGAAAGGTGGTCCCAGCATTTT; cdr3_aa: CASSLERWSQHF; v_call: TRBV12-3/TRBV12-4; d_call: .; j_call: TRBJ1-5; clone_size: few
cdr3_nt: TGTGCCAGCAGTTCCTATCGACAGGCAGGAGATGGCTACACCTTC; cdr3_aa: CASSSYRQAGDGYTF; v_call: TRBV2; d_call: .; j_call: TRBJ1-2; clone_size: .
cdr3_nt: TGTGCCACCAGTGATTTGCAATCGGGACAAGCGCGAGAGACCCAGTACTTC; cdr3_aa: CATSDLQSGQARETQYF; v_call: TRBV24-1; d_call: .; j_call: TRBJ2-5; clone_size: .
cdr3_nt: TGCAGTGCTAGAGATCGGGCAGTCAATCAGCCCCAGCATTTT; cdr3_aa: CSARDRAVNQPQHF; v_call: TRBV20-1; d_call: .; j_call: TRBJ1-5; clone_size: .
cdr3_nt: TGTGCCAGCAGCCAAGTATCCATCCTAGCGGATTACAATGAGCAGTTCTTC; cdr3_aa: CASSQVSILADYNEQFF; v_call: TRBV4-2; d_call: TRBD2; j_call: TRBJ2-1; clone_size: .
cdr3_nt: TGTGCCAGCAGTGGGACGGACCGCACAGATACGCAGTATTTT; cdr3_aa: CASSGTDRTDTQYF; v_call: TRBV28; d_call: .; j_call: TRBJ2-3; clone_size: .
cdr3_nt: TGTGCCAGCGGTACTCAGGGGGGTTACACCATATATTTT; cdr3_aa: CASGTQGGYTIYF; v_call: TRBV12-3/TRBV12-4; d_call: TRBD1; j_call: TRBJ1-3; clone_size: few
cdr3_nt: TGTGCCAGCAATGAATGGGGGAGGAATAGCAATCAGCCCCAGCATTTT; cdr3_aa: CASNEWGRNSNQPQHF; v_call: TRBV6-2/TRBV6-3; d_call: .; j_call: TRBJ1-5; clone_size: .
cdr3_nt: TGTGCCAGCAGACAGGGTACAGCCAAAAACATTCAGTACTTC; cdr3_aa: CASRQGTAKNIQYF; v_call: TRBV28; d_call: .; j_call: TRBJ2-4; clone_size: many
cdr3_nt: TGTGCCAGTAGCCAACTAGCGGCTAAATACAATGAGCAGTTCTTC; cdr3_aa: CASSQLAAKYNEQFF; v_call: TRBV19; d_call: TRBD2; j_call: TRBJ2-1; clone_size: .
cdr3_nt: TGTGCCAGCAGTTTCAGGACTAGCGGGAGATCTAACGAGCAGTACTTC; cdr3_aa: CASSFRTSGRSNEQYF; v_call: TRBV12-3/TRBV12-4; d_call: TRBD2; j_call: TRBJ2-7; clone_size: many
cdr3_nt: TGTGCCAGCAGTCCGCAGAGGACTAGCGCGGGTTCCGGGGAGCTGTTTTTT; cdr3_aa: CASSPQRTSAGSGELFF; v_call: TRBV12-3/TRBV12-4; d_call: TRBD2; j_call: TRBJ2-2; clone_size: .
cdr3_nt: TGCGCCAGCCAAGCACTGGTTTCCCCCCAATACGAGCAGTTCTTC; cdr3_aa: CASQALVSPQYEQFF; v_call: TRBV10-2; d_call: .; j_call: TRBJ2-1; clone_size: .
cdr3_nt: TGTGCCAGCAGCTTGGACCTCCGGGAGAAGGGCTACACCTTC; cdr3_aa: CASSLDLREKGYTF; v_call: TRBV7-2; d_call: .; j_call: TRBJ1-2; clone_size: .
cdr3_nt: TGTGCCACCAAGGACAGGGACGCCCACGAGCAGTACTTC; cdr3_aa: CATKDRDAHEQYF; v_call: TRBV10-3; d_call: TRBD1; j_call: TRBJ2-7; clone_size: many
cdr3_nt: TGTGCCAGCACCCTACCTCAGGGCCGCTCTGGGGCCAACGTCCTGACTTTC; cdr3_aa: CASTLPQGRSGANVLTF; v_call: TRBV12-3/TRBV12-4; d_call: .; j_call: TRBJ2-6; clone_size: .
cdr3_nt: TGTGCCAGCCGACAGGGGAACACTGAAGCTTTCTTT; cdr3_aa: CASRQGNTEAFF; v_call: TRBV6-6; d_call: TRBD1; j_call: TRBJ1-1; clone_size: few
cdr3_nt: TGTGCCAGCAGTTACGGGACCGTCTTTGGGGTTAATGAAAAACTGTTTTTT; cdr3_aa: CASSYGTVFGVNEKLFF; v_call: TRBV6-6; d_call: .; j_call: TRBJ1-4; clone_size: few
cdr3_nt: TGTGCCAGCAACAAAAGGGGGGGGGATGAGCAGTTCTTC; cdr3_aa: CASNKRGGDEQFF; v_call: TRBV7-2; d_call: .; j_call: TRBJ2-1; clone_size: many
cdr3_nt: TGCGCCAGCAGCTTGGGGAGCGGTTTCCGCACAGATACGCAGTATTTT; cdr3_aa: CASSLGSGFRTDTQYF; v_call: TRBV5-1; d_call: .; j_call: TRBJ2-3; clone_size: .
cdr3_nt: TGTGCCAGCAGCCTACGGGGCCTTAGTGAGCTGGGATACAATGAGCAGTTCTTC; cdr3_aa: CASSLRGLSELGYNEQFF; v_call: TRBV6-2/TRBV6-3; d_call: .; j_call: TRBJ2-1; clone_size: few
cdr3_nt: TGTGCCAGCAGCTTGTGGGGATGGGCTGGCTACACCTTC; cdr3_aa: CASSLWGWAGYTF; v_call: TRBV11-2; d_call: .; j_call: TRBJ1-2; clone_size: .
cdr3_nt: TGTGCCATCAGTGAAGGGACAGCCACAGATACGCAGTATTTT; cdr3_aa: CAISEGTATDTQYF; v_call: TRBV10-3; d_call: TRBD1; j_call: TRBJ2-3; clone_size: many
cdr3_nt: TGTGCCAGCACCTTAACTGAGGGACGGGGCTACACCTTC; cdr3_aa: CASTLTEGRGYTF; v_call: TRBV7-2; d_call: .; j_call: TRBJ1-2; clone_size: many
cdr3_nt: TGTGCCAGCAGTTTATCGGGGGTGGGAAATTCACCCCTCCACTTT; cdr3_aa: CASSLSGVGNSPLHF; v_call: TRBV12-3/TRBV12-4; d_call: .; j_call: TRBJ1-6; clone_size: few
cdr3_nt: TGTGCCAGCAGCCAATACGGATATGGCTACACCTTC; cdr3_aa: CASSQYGYGYTF; v_call: TRBV3-1; d_call: .; j_call: TRBJ1-2; clone_size: few
cdr3_nt: TGTGCCAGCAGCAGACAGCGGAACCAAGAGACCCAGTACTTC; cdr3_aa: CASSRQRNQETQYF; v_call: TRBV7-2; d_call: .; j_call: TRBJ2-5; clone_size: few
cdr3_nt: TGTGCCAGCAGGTACAGGGGTAACACTGAAGCTTTCTTT; cdr3_aa: CASRYRGNTEAFF; v_call: TRBV2; d_call: TRBD1; j_call: TRBJ1-1; clone_size: once
cdr3_nt: TGTGCCAGCAGCTTTAACCCAGGGGGATTCGAAGTCGGATTT; cdr3_aa: CASSFNPGGFEVGF; v_call: TRBV7-2; d_call: TRBD1; j_call: TRBJ2-3; clone_size: few
cdr3_nt: TGTGCCAGCAGTTTTACGTCCCTCAGGTATAGCAATCAGCCCCAGCATTTT; cdr3_aa: CASSFTSLRYSNQPQHF; v_call: TRBV12-3/TRBV12-4; d_call: .; j_call: TRBJ1-5; clone_size: few
cdr3_nt: TGCAGCGGCAACGGCGGACAGGGGTACAATGAGCAGTTCTTC; cdr3_aa: CSGNGGQGYNEQFF; v_call: TRBV29-1; d_call: TRBD1; j_call: TRBJ2-1; clone_size: few
cdr3_nt: TGTGCCATCAGCCCCACGCAAGAGACCCAGTACTTC; cdr3_aa: CAISPTQETQYF; v_call: TRBV10-3; d_call: .; j_call: TRBJ2-5; clone_size: .
cdr3_nt: TGTGCCAGCAGCCTCGGGACTAGCTCGGGTAATAAAGAGACCCAGTACTTC; cdr3_aa: CASSLGTSSGNKETQYF; v_call: TRBV3-1; d_call: TRBD2; j_call: TRBJ2-5; clone_size: few
cdr3_nt: TGCAGCGTGAGGGGGCGGGCAGGGATAAAACTGAGCTCCTACAATGAGCAGTTCTTC; cdr3_aa: CSVRGRAGIKLSSYNEQFF; v_call: TRBV29-1; d_call: TRBD1; j_call: TRBJ2-1; clone_size: .
cdr3_nt: TGTGCCAGCAGTTTATCTTGGGCGCGAGAGACCCAGTACTTC; cdr3_aa: CASSLSWARETQYF; v_call: TRBV12-3/TRBV12-4; d_call: .; j_call: TRBJ2-5; clone_size: .
cdr3_nt: TGTGCCACGGGGACCAGGGCGTACAATGAGCAGTTCTTC; cdr3_aa: CATGTRAYNEQFF; v_call: TRBV24-1; d_call: .; j_call: TRBJ2-1; clone_size: few
cdr3_nt: TGCGCCAGCAGCTTGGTGACTAGCGGGCGTTACAATGAGCAGTTCTTC; cdr3_aa: CASSLVTSGRYNEQFF; v_call: TRBV5-1; d_call: TRBD2; j_call: TRBJ2-1; clone_size: few
cdr3_nt: TGTGCCAGCAGTTTCCCCGGAGGACGGCAAGAGACCCAGTACTTC; cdr3_aa: CASSFPGGRQETQYF; v_call: TRBV28; d_call: .; j_call: TRBJ2-5; clone_size: .
cdr3_nt: TGTGCCAGCAGATTTAGGACTAGCGGAACATACGAGCAGTACTTC; cdr3_aa: CASRFRTSGTYEQYF; v_call: TRBV12-3/TRBV12-4; d_call: TRBD2; j_call: TRBJ2-7; clone_size: few
cdr3_nt: TGTGCCAGCAGCTTAGCTAACCCGGGACTAGCGGATTCCGGCGAGCAGTACTTC; cdr3_aa: CASSLANPGLADSGEQYF; v_call: TRBV11-3; d_call: TRBD2; j_call: TRBJ2-7; clone_size: few
cdr3_nt: TGTGCCAGCAGCTTATTCTCGAGAGGGGGGGACACCGGGGAGCTGTTTTTT; cdr3_aa: CASSLFSRGGDTGELFF; v_call: TRBV11-2; d_call: .; j_call: TRBJ2-2; clone_size: few
cdr3_nt: TGCAGTGCCGACCGATCCCCCCTCTACGAGCAGTACTTC; cdr3_aa: CSADRSPLYEQYF; v_call: TRBV20-1; d_call: .; j_call: TRBJ2-7; clone_size: few